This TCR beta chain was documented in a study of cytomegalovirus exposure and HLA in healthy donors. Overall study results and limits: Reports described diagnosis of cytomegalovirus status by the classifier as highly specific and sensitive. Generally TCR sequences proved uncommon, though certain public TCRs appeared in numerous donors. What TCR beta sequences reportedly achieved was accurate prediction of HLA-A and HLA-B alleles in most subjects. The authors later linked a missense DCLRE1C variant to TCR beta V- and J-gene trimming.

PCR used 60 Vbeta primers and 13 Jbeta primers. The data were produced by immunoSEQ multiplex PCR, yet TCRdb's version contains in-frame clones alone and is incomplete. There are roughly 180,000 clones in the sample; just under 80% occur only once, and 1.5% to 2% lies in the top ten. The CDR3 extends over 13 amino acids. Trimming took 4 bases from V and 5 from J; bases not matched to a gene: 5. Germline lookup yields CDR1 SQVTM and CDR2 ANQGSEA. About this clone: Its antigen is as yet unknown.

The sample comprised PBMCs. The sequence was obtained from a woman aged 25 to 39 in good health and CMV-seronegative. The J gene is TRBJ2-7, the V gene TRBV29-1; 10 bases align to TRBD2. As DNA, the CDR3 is TGCAGCGTTGGGGGACTAGCGAAAGACGAGCAGTACTTC. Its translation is CSVGGLAKDEQYF.